Shown below are 32 T cell receptor beta chains from a single sample sequenced in a study of T cells after posttransplantation cyclophosphamide (TCRdb year 2016). Libraries were built with the immunoSEQ multiplex PCR assay. The immuneACCESS repertoire file appears here via TCRdb, limited to in-frame rearrangements. These files lack a portion of the clones; in checked studies, under half of the deficit traces to unresolved V genes, and the cause of the others is not known. The data for this sample show approximately 18,000 clones, each detected more than once. Roughly 0.54% of the sample goes to the ten largest clones. This sample's treatment or condition label indicates: high-dose cyclophosphamide on days +3 and +4 as single-agent GVHD prophylaxis. Busulfan and fludarabine conditioning, a related or unrelated marrow graft, and cyclophosphamide on days +3 and +4 were given to PTCy patients. The starting material was PBMCs, obtained after allogeneic stem cell transplant with posttransplant cyclophosphamide. The receptors stem from a female patient aged 30 to 45 who received an allogeneic stem cell transplant from a related donor, was CMV-positive, and had no GVHD. Donor T cells from the graft may be present among the T cells after a transplant.

This clone was counted ten times or more. Different DNA sequences within this sample yield the same CDR3. This rearrangement joins TRBV5-1 to TRBJ2-3; 10 nucleotides match TRBD2. Trimming at V came to 1 base and at J to 6 bases, leaving 8 bases not matched to a gene. Germline values: CDR1 SGHRS, CDR2 YFSETQ. The CDR3 spans 16 residues. The CDR3 DNA follows: TGCGCCAGCAGCTTGTTTAGCGGGAGGTCATCCGATACGCAGTATTTT. It encodes CASSLFSGRSSDTQYF. Looking up the rest from reference TRBV5-1 and TRBJ2-3 gives the full variable domain: KAGVTQTPRYLIKTRGQQVTLSCSPISGHRSVSWYQQTPGQGLQFLFEYFSETQRNKGNFPGRFSGRQFSNSRSEMNVSTLELGDSALYLCASSLFSGRSSDTQYFGPGTRLTVL.

This clone was counted many times. The chain combines TRBV7-3 with TRBJ2-1; a possible D gene is TRBD1 (5 bases). Germline CDR1 SGHTA, CDR2 FQGTGA. V was clipped by 2 bases and J by 0 bases, with 5 bases between them. CDR3 length equals 14 residues. The CDR3 nucleotides are TGTGCCAGCAGCTTAGACAGCTCCTACAATGAGCAGTTCTTC. This gives the protein CASSLDSSYNEQFF.

Ten or more counts support this clone. The rearrangement uses TRBV2 and TRBJ2-1; 8 bases agree with TRBD2. CDR3 length: 15 amino acids. Germline V CDR1 and CDR2: SNHLY, FYNNEI. The V segment lost 1 base and the J segment 5 bases; nucleotides outside the gene matches: 4. The DNA for the CDR3 is TGTGCCAGCAGTGAAGAGGCTAGCGGGCACAATGAGCAGTTCTTC. Its protein is CASSEEASGHNEQFF.

This clone came up many times. The chain couples TRBV28 to TRBJ2-3; possibly TRBD2 for D (5 bases). V was shortened by 4 bases and J by 0 bases, with 20 bases between the two germline ends. This CDR3 is built from 18 residues. Germline assignment: CDR1 MDHEN and CDR2 SYDVKM. CDR3 DNA sequence: TGTGCCAGCAGTTGGACCTTAGCCCGGCGGACTAGCACAGATACGCAGTATTTT. This encodes CASSWTLARRTSTDTQYF.

This clone showed up many times. The CDR3 region has the DNA TGTGCCAGCAGCTTAGTTGGGACAGGTCAAGAGACCCAGTACTTC. Translated, it gives CASSLVGTGQETQYF. The V and J genes are TRBV7-7 and TRBJ2-5; 8 positions agree with TRBD1. Trimming took 1 base from V and 2 from J; bases not matched to a gene: 3. The CDR3 has 15 residues. CDR1 is SSHAT and CDR2 is FNYEAQ in the germline V gene (reference sequence).

Many counts were recorded for this clone. The chain joins TRBV25-1 to TRBJ2-7; 8 nucleotides line up with TRBD2. Germline V gives CDR1 MGHDK, CDR2 SYGVNS. V was pared by 4 bases and J by 10 bases, with 9 bases of the junction left unmatched. This CDR3 is built from 13 residues. The CDR3 region has the DNA TGTGCCAGCAGTGCCGGGACTAGTTTTGATCAGTACTTC. Amino acids: CASSAGTSFDQYF.

This clone was recorded many times. This chain connects TRBV28 to TRBJ2-1; the match to TRBD2 covers 12 bases. J gave up 9 bases and V 10 bases, and 7 bases lay outside the gene matches. This CDR3 contains 13 residues. Germline assignment: CDR1 MDHEN and CDR2 SYDVKM. This CDR3 is CATEGLAGTEQFF. DNA of the CDR3: TGTGCCACCGAGGGACTAGCGGGTACTGAGCAGTTCTTC. Full variable domain (remainder filled in from reference TRBV28 and TRBJ2-1): DVKVTQSSRYLVKRTGEKVFLECVQDMDHENMFWYRQDPGLGLRLIYFSYDVKMKEKGDIPEGYSVSREKKERFSLILESASTNQTSMYLCATEGLAGTEQFFGPGTRLTVL.

This clone was recorded at least ten times. The rearrangement joins TRBV7-2 to TRBJ2-1; tentatively, D is TRBD1 (6 bases). Trimming stripped 0 bases from V and 7 bases from J, with 13 bases between. Germline-derived CDR1 and CDR2 are SGHTA and FQGNSA. The CDR3 length is 15 residues. CDR3 region: CASSLAWGRVNEQFF. The CDR3 region has the DNA TGTGCCAGCAGCTTAGCTTGGGGGCGCGTGAATGAGCAGTTCTTC.

This clone was seen many times. The chain employs TRBV4-1 and TRBJ1-4; D is unresolved. Per the germline V gene, CDR1 is MGHRA and CDR2 is YSYEKL. V was trimmed by 1 base and J by 5 bases, leaving 14 bases between them. The CDR3 is 16 amino acids. In DNA form, the CDR3 reads TGCGCCAGCAGCCAAGGGCCCGGACGCGGGAATGAAAAACTGTTTTTT. The encoded protein is CASSQGPGRGNEKLFF.

This clone was counted at least ten times. This chain joins TRBV27 and TRBJ2-1; 7 nucleotides agree with TRBD1. With 3 bases clipped from V and 4 bases from J, the junction kept 3 bases outside the gene matches. CDR1 MNHEY and CDR2 SMNVEV come from the germline V gene (reference sequence). The CDR3 consists of 14 residues. CDR3: CASSFGTEYNEQFF. The DNA of the CDR3 is TGTGCCAGCAGTTTCGGGACAGAGTACAATGAGCAGTTCTTC.

This clone was picked up many times. The chain uses TRBV30 and TRBJ2-1; D is perhaps TRBD2 (6 bases). This CDR3 contains 15 residues. The V gene lost 5 bases and the J gene lost 0 bases, with 14 bases spanning the gap. Germline CDR1 and CDR2: GTSNPN and SVGIG (reference sequence). In DNA, the CDR3 is TGTGCCTGGGCCGCCGGACTAAGCTCCTACAATGAGCAGTTCTTC. It translates to CAWAAGLSSYNEQFF.

This clone has ten or more counts. V gene TRBV19 combines with J gene TRBJ2-2; 9 nucleotides match TRBD1. J lost 5 bases, V lost 5 bases, and 3 bases had no gene match. From germline, CDR1 is LNHDA and CDR2 SQIVND (reference sequence). CDR3 size: 14 residues. Here the CDR3 reads CASSLGQGTGELFF. The CDR3, as DNA: TGTGCCAGTAGTCTGGGACAGGGTACCGGGGAGCTGTTTTTT.

At least ten counts were recorded for this clone. This chain's CDR3 is CASSPVTVWGSYEQYF. CDR3 DNA: TGTGCCAGCAGCCCCGTGACAGTCTGGGGCTCCTACGAGCAGTACTTC. This chain connects TRBV7-9 to TRBJ2-7, with D maybe TRBD1 (5 bases). The germline gives CDR1 SEHNR, CDR2 FQNEAQ (reference sequence). Deletions cut 5 bases from V and 0 bases from J, with 17 bases between. The CDR3 runs to 16 residues.

This clone was seen ten or more times. V usage is TRBV7-2 and J usage is TRBJ2-5; 8 bases agree with TRBD2. This CDR3 region has 12 residues. V shed 4 bases, J shed 13 bases, and the junction held 8 bases outside the gene matches. Germline values: CDR1 SGHTA, CDR2 FQGNSA. The CDR3: CASSSPTSGVYF. CDR3 bases: TGTGCCAGCAGCTCCCCTACTAGCGGCGTGTACTTC.

In this sample, this clone turned up many times. The chain combines TRBV18 with TRBJ1-2; D ambiguous. V lost 2 bases and J 4 bases, leaving 17 bases between the germline ends. CDR1 KGHSH and CDR2 LQKENI come from the germline V gene. The CDR3 consists of 16 residues. This CDR3 is CASSPYGVDGSYGYTF. In DNA form, the CDR3 reads TGTGCCAGCTCACCATACGGTGTCGACGGGTCCTATGGCTACACCTTC.

This clone was detected many times. The rearrangement joins TRBV5-6 to TRBJ2-3; D perhaps matches TRBD1 (5 bases). There are 16 residues in the CDR3. Looked up from germline, CDR1 is SGHDT and CDR2 is YYEEEE. V was clipped by 4 bases and J by 2 bases, with 17 bases between them. CDR3 nucleotide sequence: TGTGCCAGCAGCCAAATCGACAGAAGTATCACAGATACGCAGTATTTT. Protein: CASSQIDRSITDTQYF.

There are many counts of this clone. This chain joins TRBV7-9 and TRBJ2-7, with a weak D call TRBD1 (5 bases). This CDR3 is built from 13 residues. V was clipped by 7 bases and J by 5 bases, with 15 bases between them. Germline V gene data show CDR1 as SEHNR and CDR2 as FQNEAQ (reference sequence). Here the CDR3 DNA reads TGTGCCAGCACAAGCCCAGGGCAAGACGAGCAGTACTTC. The encoded protein is CASTSPGQDEQYF. The full variable domain, with the rest looked up from reference TRBV7-9 and TRBJ2-7, is DTGVSQNPRHKITKRGQNVTFRCDPISEHNRLYWYRQTLGQGPEFLTYFQNEAQLEKSRLLSDRFSAERPKGSFSTLEIQRTEQGDSAMYLCASTSPGQDEQYFGPGTRLTVT.

This clone was counted many times. The chain joins TRBV7-2 to TRBJ2-1; the match to TRBD2 covers 8 bases. CDR3 size: 15 residues. V dropped 3 bases and J dropped 4; count of bases not matched to a gene: 5. Germline V gene lookup returns CDR1 SGHTA and CDR2 FQGNSA. CDR3 DNA: TGTGCCAGCAGCTTTTTGGGACTAGTGTACAATGAGCAGTTCTTC. It specifies CASSFLGLVYNEQFF.

This clone was counted ten times or more. The V and J genes are TRBV27 and TRBJ1-1; D uncertain. CDR3 length equals 16 residues. Looked up from germline, CDR1 is MNHEY and CDR2 is SMNVEV (reference sequence). The ends were cut back, 3 bases at V and 2 bases at J, with 16 bases in the middle. The CDR3: CASSFHFRGDNTEAFF. CDR3 coding DNA: TGTGCCAGCAGTTTCCACTTTCGGGGTGATAACACTGAAGCTTTCTTT.

This clone was observed at least ten times. This sequence joins TRBV28 and TRBJ2-1; 14 bases match TRBD2. This CDR3 comprises 15 residues. Germline V gene sequence: CDR1 MDHEN, CDR2 SYDVKM. The V segment lost 0 bases and the J segment 10 bases; nucleotides outside the gene matches: 2. The chain's CDR3 is CASSLWGLAGVEQFF. The CDR3 DNA reads TGTGCCAGCAGTTTATGGGGACTAGCGGGAGTAGAGCAGTTCTTC.

This clone was detected ten times or more. The chain recombines TRBV4-2 with TRBJ2-2; 7 bases map to TRBD2. The germline gives CDR1 LGHNA, CDR2 YNFKEQ. V shed 1 base and J 6 bases; nucleotides not matched to a gene: 17. The CDR3 sequence is 19 residues long. The CDR3 DNA follows: TGTGCCAGCAGCCAAGTATGGCAGCGGGACCTTTTAGTCGCCGGGGAGCTGTTTTTT. Its protein product is CASSQVWQRDLLVAGELFF.

This clone showed up many times. The chain combines TRBV6-5 with TRBJ2-5; D is perhaps TRBD1 (5 bases). Germline CDR1 MNHEY, CDR2 SVGAGI. V shed 2 bases and J shed 5 bases, with 18 bases lying between them. The CDR3 runs to 16 residues. CDR3 in DNA: TGTGCCAGCAGTTACGGCAGGGCGACGCTCGGGGAGACCCAGTACTTC. The encoded protein is CASSYGRATLGETQYF.

The table lists this clone with many counts. The J gene is TRBJ2-7, the V gene TRBV28, with 11 bases fitting TRBD2. From germline, CDR1 is MDHEN and CDR2 SYDVKM. The CDR3 runs 14 residues. The V gene end was trimmed by 6 bases and the J gene end by 2 bases; junction bases not matched to a gene: 3. CDR3 sequence: CASRDSGRAYEQYF. CDR3 nucleotide sequence: TGTGCCAGCAGAGATAGCGGGAGGGCCTACGAGCAGTACTTC.

This clone was found many times. The genes are TRBV11-2 and TRBJ1-3, with D perhaps matching TRBD1 (6 bases). V lost 3 bases and J lost 6, with 15 bases in between. From germline, CDR1 is SGHAT and CDR2 FQNNGV. The CDR3 is 15 amino acids. In DNA form, the CDR3 reads TGTGCCAGCAGCTTGGCAGGGGCTAAGGAAAACACCATATATTTT. Translation: CASSLAGAKENTIYF.

This clone was counted at least ten times. The rearrangement links TRBV27 to TRBJ1-3, with D possibly TRBD1 on 6 matching bases. The ends were cut back, 5 bases at V and 4 bases at J, with 12 bases in the middle. Germline CDR1 MNHEY, CDR2 SMNVEV (reference sequence). The CDR3 extends over 14 amino acids. Written as DNA, the CDR3 is TGTGCCAGCAGTCCCTGGCAGGGGGGAAACACCATATATTTT. This codes for CASSPWQGGNTIYF.

The table lists this clone with many counts. V is TRBV6-5 and J is TRBJ2-7, with 7 bases that match TRBD2. This CDR3 region has 15 residues. The junction had 6 bases not matched to a gene; V was cut back by 2 bases and J by 2 bases. Germline CDR1 and CDR2: MNHEY and SVGAGI. The CDR3 protein is CASSYVLAEAYEQYF. CDR3 in DNA: TGTGCCAGCAGTTACGTCCTAGCGGAGGCCTACGAGCAGTACTTC.

This clone was seen at least ten times. This chain links TRBV7-6 with TRBJ2-7, with 9 bases matching TRBD1. Looked up from germline, CDR1 is SGHVS and CDR2 is FNYEAQ. The CDR3 is 15 amino acids. V was clipped by 5 bases and J by 2 bases; unmatched bases: 7. The CDR3 here is CASSVAGTGTYEQYF. CDR3 in DNA: TGTGCCAGCAGCGTTGCCGGGACAGGGACCTACGAGCAGTACTTC.

This clone was observed at least ten times. This chain uses TRBV12-5 with TRBJ1-1; the D gene is possibly TRBD1 (6 bases). There are 15 residues in the CDR3. V was clipped by 2 bases and J by 1 base, with 11 bases between them. From germline, CDR1 is LGHNT and CDR2 FRNRAP. The CDR3 loop reads CASGLSPGANTEAFF. DNA for the CDR3: TGTGCTAGTGGTTTGTCGCCAGGGGCGAACACTGAAGCTTTCTTT.

This clone has a count of ten or more. The chain uses TRBV28 and TRBJ2-7, with 13 bases aligning to TRBD2. The CDR3 covers 14 residues. The V segment lost 2 bases and the J segment 5 bases; nucleotides outside the gene matches: 0. Germline CDR1 is MDHEN and CDR2 is SYDVKM. The CDR3 reads CASSLGLAGDEQYF. CDR3 nucleotide sequence: TGTGCCAGCAGTTTAGGACTAGCGGGAGACGAGCAGTACTTC.

This clone was recorded many times. J is TRBJ1-5 and V is TRBV7-2; D unresolved. The ends were cut back, 5 bases at V and 8 bases at J, with 13 bases in the middle. This CDR3 contains 13 residues. Germline V CDR1 and CDR2: SGHTA, FQGNSA. This CDR3 is CASSRTGEEPQHF. The CDR3 region has the DNA TGTGCCAGCAGCCGAACTGGGGAGGAGCCCCAGCATTTT.

This clone appeared many times. The chain carries TRBV29-1 and TRBJ2-7; D not certain. Looked up from germline, CDR1 is SQVTM and CDR2 is ANQGSEA. This CDR3 spans 13 amino acids. V dropped 4 bases and J dropped 2 bases, with 12 bases sitting between them. The DNA for the CDR3 is TGCAGCGTTGCCCCTGACATTGCCTACGAGCAGTACTTC. Translating gives CSVAPDIAYEQYF.

This clone is medium-sized by share. CDR3 coding DNA: TGCGCCAGCAGCCATCTCGGACTAGCAGCGAACAATGAGCAGTTCTTC. Amino acid sequence: CASSHLGLAANNEQFF. This chain joins TRBV4-3 and TRBJ2-1, with 8 bases fitting TRBD2. V was pared by 3 bases and J by 5 bases, with 9 bases of the junction left unmatched. The CDR3 extends over 16 amino acids. Germline CDR1 is LGHNA and CDR2 is YSLEER.